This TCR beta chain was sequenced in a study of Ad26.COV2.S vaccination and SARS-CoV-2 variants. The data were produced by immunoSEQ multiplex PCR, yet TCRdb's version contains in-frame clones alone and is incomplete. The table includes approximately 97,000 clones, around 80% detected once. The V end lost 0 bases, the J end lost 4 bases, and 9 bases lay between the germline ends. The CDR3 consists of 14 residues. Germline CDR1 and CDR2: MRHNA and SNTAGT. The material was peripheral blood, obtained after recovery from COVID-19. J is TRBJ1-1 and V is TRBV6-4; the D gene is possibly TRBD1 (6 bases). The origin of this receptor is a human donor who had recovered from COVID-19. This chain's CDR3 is CASSDSIGGTEAFF. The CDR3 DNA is TGTGCCAGCAGTGACTCGATAGGGGGCACTGAAGCTTTCTTT.